This T cell receptor (beta chain) was recovered during a study of cytomegalovirus exposure and HLA in healthy donors. General study results and limits: TCR beta chains numbering more than 150 were designated cytomegalovirus-associated.

The table came from immunoSEQ multiplex PCR; TCRdb's copy has only in-frame clones and leaves some out. The sample consists of approximately 280,000 clones, roughly 85% of them appearing once. A remark on this clone: No antigen is known for it. The sample contains more than one DNA sequence encoding this CDR3.

The clonotype comes from a woman between 18 and 29 years old in good health and CMV-seronegative. Sequencing was done on a sample of PBMCs.

CDR3 loop: CASSLRQGYGYTF. Written as DNA, the CDR3 is TGTGCCAGCAGTCTACGACAGGGCTATGGCTACACCTTC. J is TRBJ1-2 and V is TRBV27; 7 nucleotides agree with TRBD1. V lost 5 bases to trimming and J lost 4 bases; unmatched junction nucleotides: 4. This CDR3 has 13 residues. Germline CDR1 is MNHEY and CDR2 is SMNVEV (reference sequence).